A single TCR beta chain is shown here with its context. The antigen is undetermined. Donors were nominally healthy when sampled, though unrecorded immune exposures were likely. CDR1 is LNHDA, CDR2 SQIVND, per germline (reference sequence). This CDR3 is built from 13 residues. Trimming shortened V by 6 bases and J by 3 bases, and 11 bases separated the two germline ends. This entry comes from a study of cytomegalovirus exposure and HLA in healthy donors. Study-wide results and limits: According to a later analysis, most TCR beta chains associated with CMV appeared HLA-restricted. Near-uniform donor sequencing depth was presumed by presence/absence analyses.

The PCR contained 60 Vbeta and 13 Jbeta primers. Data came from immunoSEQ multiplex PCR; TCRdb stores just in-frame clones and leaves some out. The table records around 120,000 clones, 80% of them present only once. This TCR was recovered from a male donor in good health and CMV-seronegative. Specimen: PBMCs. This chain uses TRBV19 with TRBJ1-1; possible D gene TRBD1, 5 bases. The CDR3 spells CASSSDKDTEAFF. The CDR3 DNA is TGTGCCAGTAGCTCGGACAAAGACACTGAAGCTTTCTTT.